This T cell receptor beta chain was retrieved from a study of beta chain features in type 1 diabetes. Germline lookup yields CDR1 ENHRY and CDR2 SYGVKD. The CDR3 sequence is 13 residues long. Trimming shortened V by 8 bases and J by 5 bases, and 14 bases separated the two germline ends. On this clone: What it binds is unknown.

Study-level results: For Type 1 diabetes patients, all four CD4+ subsets carried TCRB CDR3s that were moderately but significantly shorter. The naive, central memory and Treg TCRB repertoires showed an apparent similarity that was greater among patients than among healthy donors.

Every isolated RNA sample was fully reverse transcribed, so sequencing captured expressed TCRB transcripts. Sequencing used immunoSEQ multiplex PCR; TCRdb keeps in-frame clones, though not all of them. This table has some 200,000 clones, roughly 16% appearing once. This receptor was obtained from a man aged 25-45 years with type 1 diabetes. The chain employs TRBV10-3 and TRBJ2-3, with D possibly matching TRBD1 (8 bases). Sequenced: naive CD4+ T cells from blood. CDR3 region: CAIGQGGQDTQYF. CDR3 sequence (DNA): TGTGCCATCGGACAGGGAGGGCAAGATACGCAGTATTTT.